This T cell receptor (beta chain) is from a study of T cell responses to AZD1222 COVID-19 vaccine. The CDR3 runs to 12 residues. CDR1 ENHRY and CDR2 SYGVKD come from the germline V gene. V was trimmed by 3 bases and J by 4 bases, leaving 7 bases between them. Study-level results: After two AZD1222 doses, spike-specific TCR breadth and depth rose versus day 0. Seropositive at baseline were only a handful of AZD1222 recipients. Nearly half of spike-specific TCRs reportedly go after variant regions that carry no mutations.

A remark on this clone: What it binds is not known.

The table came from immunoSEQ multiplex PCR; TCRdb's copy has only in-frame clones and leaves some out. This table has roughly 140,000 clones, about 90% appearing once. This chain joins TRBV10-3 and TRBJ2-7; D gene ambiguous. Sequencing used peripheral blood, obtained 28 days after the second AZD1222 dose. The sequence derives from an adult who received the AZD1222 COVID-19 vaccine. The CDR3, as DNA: TGTGCCATCAGTGACTGGGGTTACGAGCAGTACTTC. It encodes CAISDWGYEQYF.